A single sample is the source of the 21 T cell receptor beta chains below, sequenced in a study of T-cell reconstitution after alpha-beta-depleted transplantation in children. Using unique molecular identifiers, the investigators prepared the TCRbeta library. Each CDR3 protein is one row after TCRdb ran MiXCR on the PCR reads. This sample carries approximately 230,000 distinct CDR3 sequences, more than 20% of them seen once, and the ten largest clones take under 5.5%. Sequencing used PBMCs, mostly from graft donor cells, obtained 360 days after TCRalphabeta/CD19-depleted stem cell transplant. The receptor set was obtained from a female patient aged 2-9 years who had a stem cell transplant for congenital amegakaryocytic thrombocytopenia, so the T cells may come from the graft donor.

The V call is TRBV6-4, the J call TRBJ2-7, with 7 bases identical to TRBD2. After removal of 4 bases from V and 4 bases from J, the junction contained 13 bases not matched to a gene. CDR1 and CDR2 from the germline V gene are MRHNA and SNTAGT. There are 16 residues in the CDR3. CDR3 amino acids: CASSVLLSGTIYEQYF. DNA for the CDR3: TGTGCCAGCAGTGTGCTCCTATCCGGGACTATTTACGAGCAGTACTTC.

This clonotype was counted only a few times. Written as DNA, the CDR3 is TGCGCCAGCCGAGAGGGGCCAACTAATGAAAAACTGTTTTTT. Protein sequence: CASREGPTNEKLFF. V and J are TRBV5-1 and TRBJ1-4, with D possibly matching TRBD1 (5 bases). Germline V gene sequence: CDR1 SGHRS, CDR2 YFSETQ. V lost 7 bases and J lost 0, with 10 bases in between. There are 14 residues in the CDR3.

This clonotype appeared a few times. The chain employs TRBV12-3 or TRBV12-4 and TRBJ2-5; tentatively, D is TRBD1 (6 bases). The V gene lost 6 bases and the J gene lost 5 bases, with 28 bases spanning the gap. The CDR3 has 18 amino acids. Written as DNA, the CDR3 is TGTGCCAGCAGCCTTTCTTGGGGGCCAATTCCCCAAAGGGAGACCCAGTACTTC. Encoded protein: CASSLSWGPIPQRETQYF.

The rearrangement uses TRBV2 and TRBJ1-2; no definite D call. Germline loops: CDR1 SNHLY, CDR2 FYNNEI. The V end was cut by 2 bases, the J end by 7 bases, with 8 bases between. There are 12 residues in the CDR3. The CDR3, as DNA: TGTGCCAGCAGTGAACACACGGTTGGCTACACCTTC. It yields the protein CASSEHTVGYTF.

The CDR3 loop reads CASSPHSTSGSRPNTGELFF. In nucleotides, the CDR3 is TGTGCCAGCAGCCCCCACTCGACTAGCGGGAGTCGTCCGAACACCGGGGAGCTGTTTTTT. The chain combines TRBV3-1 with TRBJ2-2; 12 nucleotides line up with TRBD2. Germline V CDR1 and CDR2: LGHDT, YNNKEL (reference sequence). V shed 4 bases, J shed 0 bases, and the junction held 12 bases outside the gene matches. The CDR3 contains 20 residues.

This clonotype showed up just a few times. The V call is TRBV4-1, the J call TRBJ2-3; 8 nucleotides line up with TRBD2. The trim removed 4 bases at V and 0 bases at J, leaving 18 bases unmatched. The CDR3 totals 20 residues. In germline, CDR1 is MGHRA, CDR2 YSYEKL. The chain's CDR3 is CASSPSNSGARLFSTDTQYF. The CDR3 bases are TGCGCCAGCAGCCCCTCAAATAGCGGGGCTCGTCTATTCAGCACAGATACGCAGTATTTT.

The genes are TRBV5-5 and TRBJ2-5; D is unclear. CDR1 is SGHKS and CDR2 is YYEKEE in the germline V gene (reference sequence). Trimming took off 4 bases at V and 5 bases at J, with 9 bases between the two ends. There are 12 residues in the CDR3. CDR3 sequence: CASSGHGETQYF. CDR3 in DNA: TGTGCCAGCAGCGGTCACGGGGAGACCCAGTACTTC.

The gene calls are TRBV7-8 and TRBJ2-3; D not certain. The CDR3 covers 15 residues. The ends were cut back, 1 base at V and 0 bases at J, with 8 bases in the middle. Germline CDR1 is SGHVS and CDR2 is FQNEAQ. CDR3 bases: TGTGCCAGCAGCTTAGAACTGGAGAGCACAGATACGCAGTATTTT. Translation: CASSLELESTDTQYF.

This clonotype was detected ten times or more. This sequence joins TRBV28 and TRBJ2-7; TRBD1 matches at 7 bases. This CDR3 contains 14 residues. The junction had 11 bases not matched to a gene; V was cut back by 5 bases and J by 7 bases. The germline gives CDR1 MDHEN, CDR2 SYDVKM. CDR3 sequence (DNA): TGTGCCAGCAGTATAGACAGGGCCTTGGTTGAGCAGTACTTC. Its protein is CASSIDRALVEQYF.

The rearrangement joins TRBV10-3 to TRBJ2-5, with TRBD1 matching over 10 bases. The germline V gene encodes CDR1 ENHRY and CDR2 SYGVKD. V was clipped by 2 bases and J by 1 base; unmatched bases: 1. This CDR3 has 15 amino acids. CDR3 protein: CAISEGQGVQETQYF. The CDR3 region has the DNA TGTGCCATCAGTGAGGGACAGGGGGTCCAAGAGACCCAGTACTTC.

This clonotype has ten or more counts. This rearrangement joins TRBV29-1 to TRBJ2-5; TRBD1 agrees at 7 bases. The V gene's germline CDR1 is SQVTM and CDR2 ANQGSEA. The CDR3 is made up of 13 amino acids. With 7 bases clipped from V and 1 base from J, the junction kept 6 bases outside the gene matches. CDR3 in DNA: TGCAGCGGAGGACAGGCTGCCCAAGAGACCCAGTACTTC. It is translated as CSGGQAAQETQYF.

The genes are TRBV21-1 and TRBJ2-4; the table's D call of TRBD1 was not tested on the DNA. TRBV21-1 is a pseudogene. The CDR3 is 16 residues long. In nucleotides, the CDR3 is TGTGCCAGCAAAACGCCCGGCGGGGGAGCCAAAAACATTCAGTACTTC. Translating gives CASKTPGGGAKNIQYF.

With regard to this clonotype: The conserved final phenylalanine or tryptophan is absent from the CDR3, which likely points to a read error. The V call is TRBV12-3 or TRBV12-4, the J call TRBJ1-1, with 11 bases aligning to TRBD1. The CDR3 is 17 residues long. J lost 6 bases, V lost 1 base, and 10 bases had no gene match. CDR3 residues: CASSLVGTGGLSSEAFC. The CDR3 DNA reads TGTGCCAGCAGTTTAGTCGGGACAGGGGGGCTTAGCTCTGAAGCTTTCTGT.

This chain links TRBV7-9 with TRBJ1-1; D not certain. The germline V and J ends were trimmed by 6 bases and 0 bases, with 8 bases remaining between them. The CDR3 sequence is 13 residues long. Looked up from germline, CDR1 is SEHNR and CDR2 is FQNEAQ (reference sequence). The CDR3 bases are TGTGCCAGCAGACCGTCAATGAACACTGAAGCTTTCTTT. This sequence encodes CASRPSMNTEAFF.

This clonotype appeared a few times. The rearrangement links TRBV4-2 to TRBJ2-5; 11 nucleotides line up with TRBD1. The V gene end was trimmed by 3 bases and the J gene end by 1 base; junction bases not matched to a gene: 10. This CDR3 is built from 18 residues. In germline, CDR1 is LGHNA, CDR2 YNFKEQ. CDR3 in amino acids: CASSQAIPGQGAQETQYF. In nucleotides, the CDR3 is TGTGCCAGCAGCCAGGCAATTCCAGGACAGGGGGCCCAAGAGACCCAGTACTTC.

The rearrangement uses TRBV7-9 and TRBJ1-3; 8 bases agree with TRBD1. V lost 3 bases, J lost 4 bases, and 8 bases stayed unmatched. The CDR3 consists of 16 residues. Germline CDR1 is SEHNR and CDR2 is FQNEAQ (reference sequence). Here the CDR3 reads CASSFSWTGIGNTIYF. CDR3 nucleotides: TGTGCCAGCAGCTTTAGTTGGACAGGGATCGGAAACACCATATATTTT.

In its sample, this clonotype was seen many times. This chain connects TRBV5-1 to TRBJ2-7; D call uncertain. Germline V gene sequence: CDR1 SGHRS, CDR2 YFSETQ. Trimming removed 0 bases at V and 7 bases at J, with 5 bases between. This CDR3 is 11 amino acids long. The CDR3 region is CASSLDGEQYF. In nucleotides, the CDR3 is TGCGCCAGCAGCTTGGACGGGGAGCAGTACTTC.

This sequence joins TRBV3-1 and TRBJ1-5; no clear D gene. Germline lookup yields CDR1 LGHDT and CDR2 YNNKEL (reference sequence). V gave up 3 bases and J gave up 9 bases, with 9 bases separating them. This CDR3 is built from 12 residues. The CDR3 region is CASSQGPWPQHF. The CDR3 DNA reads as TGTGCCAGCAGCCAGGGCCCCTGGCCCCAGCATTTT.

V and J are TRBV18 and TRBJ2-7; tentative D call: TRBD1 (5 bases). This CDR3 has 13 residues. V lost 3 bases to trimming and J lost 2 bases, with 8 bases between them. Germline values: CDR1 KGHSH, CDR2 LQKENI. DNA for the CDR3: TGTGCCAGCTCACCGACAGTAACCTACGAGCAGTACTTC. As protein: CASSPTVTYEQYF.

CDR3 in DNA: TGCAGGGGGGGACTAGCGGTTGGTGAGCAGTTCTTC. Protein product: CRGGLAVGEQFF. This sequence joins TRBV20-1 and TRBJ2-1; 11 bases fit TRBD2. This CDR3 is 12 amino acids long. Looked up from germline, CDR1 is DFQATT and CDR2 is SNEGSKA (reference sequence).

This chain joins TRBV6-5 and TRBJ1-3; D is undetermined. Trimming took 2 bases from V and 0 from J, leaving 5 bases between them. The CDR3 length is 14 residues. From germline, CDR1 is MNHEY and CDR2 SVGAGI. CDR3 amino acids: CASSYGSSGNTIYF. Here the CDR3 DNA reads TGTGCCAGCAGTTACGGGAGCTCTGGAAACACCATATATTTT.